These 32 T cell receptor beta chains were sequenced from one sample in a study of blood T cell repertoires in COVID-19. Repertoires were generated with immunoSEQ multiplex PCR, while TCRdb's copy carries only in-frame clones and drops some. The data hold over 80,000 clones, with around 89% observed a single time. Material for sequencing was peripheral blood. The receptors were sampled from a man in his fifties or sixties with acute or convalescent COVID-19.

The genes are TRBV7-8 and TRBJ2-1; D unclear. This CDR3 contains 13 residues. The V end lost 3 bases, the J end lost 2 bases, and 5 bases lay between the germline ends. Germline-derived CDR1 and CDR2 are SGHVS and FQNEAQ. The DNA for the CDR3 is TGTGCCAGCAGCTTCGAGGCCTACAATGAGCAGTTCTTC. Amino acids: CASSFEAYNEQFF.

The chain uses TRBV6-6 and TRBJ1-2, with 7 positions matching TRBD1. Trimming took 0 bases from V and 6 from J; bases not matched to a gene: 4. Germline lookup yields CDR1 MNHNY and CDR2 SVGAGI (reference sequence). The CDR3 is made up of 14 amino acids. In DNA, the CDR3 is TGTGCCAGCAGTTACTCAAGACAGGGCAATGGCTACACCTTC. Encoded protein: CASSYSRQGNGYTF.

This chain connects TRBV7-3 to TRBJ2-1, with D hard to call. The V gene lost 2 bases and the J gene lost 2 bases, with 10 bases spanning the gap. The CDR3 runs 15 residues. The germline CDR1 and CDR2 sequences are SGHTA and FQGTGA. The CDR3 DNA follows: TGTGCCAGCAGCTTAGATAGCCAACCCTACAATGAGCAGTTCTTC. This encodes CASSLDSQPYNEQFF. The full variable domain, with the rest looked up from reference TRBV7-3 and TRBJ2-1, is GAGVSQTPSNKVTEKGKYVELRCDPISGHTALYWYRQSLGQGPEFLIYFQGTGAADDSGLPNDRFFAVRPEGSVSTLKIQRTERGDSAVYLCASSLDSQPYNEQFFGPGTRLTVL.

The J gene is TRBJ2-3, the V gene TRBV10-1, with 8 bases aligning to TRBD1. The CDR3 extends over 16 amino acids. Trimming removed 8 bases from V and 0 bases from J; junction bases left unmatched: 10. CDR1 is WNHNN, CDR2 SYGVQD, per germline (reference sequence). The chain's CDR3 is CASVSGGLPSTDTQYF. For the CDR3, the DNA is TGCGCCAGCGTATCAGGGGGCCTCCCTAGCACAGATACGCAGTATTTT.

The chain links TRBV5-6 to TRBJ2-5, with 10 bases aligning to TRBD2. The V gene's germline CDR1 is SGHDT and CDR2 YYEEEE. V dropped 1 base and J dropped 4; count of bases not matched to a gene: 4. The CDR3 length is 15 residues. The CDR3 loop is CASSLLAGERETQYF. As DNA, the CDR3 is TGTGCCAGCAGCTTGCTAGCGGGGGAAAGAGAGACCCAGTACTTC.

This rearrangement joins TRBV29-1 to TRBJ2-3; D might be TRBD1 (5 bases). The length of the CDR3 is 12 residues. V shed 3 bases and J shed 3 bases, with 7 bases lying between them. Germline-derived CDR1 and CDR2 are SQVTM and ANQGSEA. In DNA, the CDR3 is TGCAGCGTTGAGAAGGGGACAGATACGCAGTATTTT. Translating it yields CSVEKGTDTQYF.

As regards this clone: One end of the junction fails to match germline, which may point to a read error. J is TRBJ2-2 and V is TRBV7-7, with D tentatively TRBD2 (7 bases). This CDR3 comprises 15 residues. The germline V gene encodes CDR1 SSHAT and CDR2 FNYEAQ (reference sequence). CDR3 sequence (DNA): TGTGCTAGCAGCGCGGGGGACACTAACACCGGGGAGCTGTTTTTT. As protein: CASSAGDTNTGELFF. The variable domain in full, completed from reference TRBV7-7 and TRBJ2-2, reads GAGVSQSPRYKVTKRGQDVTLRCDPISSHATLYWYQQALGQGPEFLTYFNYEAQPDKSGLPSDRFSAERPEGSISTLTIQRTEQRDSAMYRCASSAGDTNTGELFFGEGSRLTVL.

The chain is built from TRBV19 and TRBJ2-6, with 10 positions matching TRBD1. The CDR3 runs 18 residues. The V gene's germline CDR1 is LNHDA and CDR2 SQIVND (reference sequence). The V gene end was trimmed by 3 bases and the J gene end by 0 bases; junction bases not matched to a gene: 5. The CDR3 DNA follows: TGTGCCAGTAGTATCGGACAGGGGGAACTCTCTGGGGCCAACGTCCTGACTTTC. It is translated as CASSIGQGELSGANVLTF.

The chain links TRBV19 to TRBJ2-1, with a weak D call TRBD1 (6 bases). The CDR3 is 13 amino acids. Germline V gives CDR1 LNHDA, CDR2 SQIVND (reference sequence). V lost 5 bases to trimming and J lost 9 bases, with 14 bases between them. The CDR3 DNA reads as TGTGCCAGTAGTCTCCTGGACAGCCGTGAGCAGTTCTTC. This gives the protein CASSLLDSREQFF.

The V gene is TRBV20-1, the J gene TRBJ2-5; D is possibly TRBD2 (5 bases). The CDR3 has 11 residues. Germline loops: CDR1 DFQATT, CDR2 SNEGSKA (reference sequence). The ends were cut back, 6 bases at V and 4 bases at J, with 9 bases in the middle. The CDR3 spells CSARRLETQYF. The DNA of the CDR3 is TGCAGTGCCAGGAGGTTAGAGACCCAGTACTTC.

The genes are TRBV7-6 and TRBJ2-1; 8 positions match TRBD2. Germline V gene lookup returns CDR1 SGHVS and CDR2 FNYEAQ. The CDR3 contains 16 residues. The ends lost 2 bases at V and 0 bases at J; junction bases unmatched: 3. The CDR3, as DNA: TGTGCCAGCAGCTTACCAGCGGGGGACTCCTACAATGAGCAGTTCTTC. It is translated as CASSLPAGDSYNEQFF. Full variable domain (missing parts from reference TRBV7-6 and TRBJ2-1): GAGVSQSPRYKVTKRGQDVALRCDPISGHVSLYWYRQALGQGPEFLTYFNYEAQQDKSGLPNDRFSAERPEGSISTLTIQRTEQRDSAMYRCASSLPAGDSYNEQFFGPGTRLTVL.

This sequence joins TRBV10-3 and TRBJ1-2, with D perhaps TRBD1 (5 bases). Trimming took off 0 bases at V and 8 bases at J, with 10 bases between the two ends. CDR1 is ENHRY, CDR2 SYGVKD, per germline. The CDR3 runs to 13 residues. The CDR3 DNA sequence: TGTGCCATCAGTGAGTCGGACACATCCGGCTACACCTTC. It translates to CAISESDTSGYTF.

The genes are TRBV2 and TRBJ1-2, with unresolved D. Deletions cut 4 bases from V and 2 bases from J, with 8 bases between. This CDR3 is 13 amino acids long. Germline lookup yields CDR1 SNHLY and CDR2 FYNNEI. The CDR3 region is CASSVVQNYGYTF. The DNA of the CDR3 is TGTGCCAGCAGTGTGGTCCAGAACTATGGCTACACCTTC.

The genes are TRBV30 and TRBJ1-2, with TRBD1 identical over 9 bases. V shed 0 bases and J 4 bases; nucleotides not matched to a gene: 3. CDR1 is GTSNPN, CDR2 SVGIG, per germline (reference sequence). This CDR3 is 14 amino acids long. CDR3 sequence: CAWSVQGASYGYTF. In DNA form, the CDR3 reads TGTGCCTGGAGTGTACAGGGGGCCAGCTATGGCTACACCTTC.

This sequence joins TRBV19 and TRBJ1-1; D may be TRBD1 (5 bases). This CDR3 comprises 17 residues. The V gene's germline CDR1 is LNHDA and CDR2 SQIVND (reference sequence). V was pared by 5 bases and J by 1 base, with 20 bases between. CDR3 residues: CASSPPRAGLRNTEAFF. In DNA, the CDR3 is TGTGCCAGTAGTCCCCCCCGCGCAGGGTTAAGGAACACTGAAGCTTTCTTT.

The chain couples TRBV5-6 to TRBJ2-7; D ambiguous. Trimming removed 1 base at V and 3 bases at J, with 5 bases between. CDR1 and CDR2 (germline): SGHDT, YYEEEE. This CDR3 region has 12 residues. In DNA, the CDR3 is TGTGCCAGCAGCTTGTCCGTCTACGAGCAGTACTTC. This gives the protein CASSLSVYEQYF. The full variable domain, its missing parts supplied by reference TRBV5-6 and TRBJ2-7, is DAGVTQSPTHLIKTRGQQVTLRCSPKSGHDTVSWYQQALGQGPQFIFQYYEEEERQRGNFPDRFSGHQFPNYSSELNVNALLLGDSALYLCASSLSVYEQYFGPGTRLTVT.

The chain couples TRBV7-2 to TRBJ2-5, with TRBD1 identical over 10 bases. Losses at the gene ends were 4 bases for V and 5 bases for J; bases not matched to a gene: 7. The CDR3 runs 15 residues. The V gene's germline CDR1 is SGHTA and CDR2 FQGNSA. CDR3 protein: CASSSDRGPWETQYF. The CDR3 bases are TGTGCCAGCAGCTCAGACAGGGGGCCGTGGGAGACCCAGTACTTC.

The gene calls are TRBV9 and TRBJ1-2; possible D gene TRBD1, 5 bases. The CDR3 loop spans 17 amino acids. The V end was cut by 0 bases, the J end by 5 bases, with 20 bases between. Germline V gene sequence: CDR1 SGDLS, CDR2 YYNGEE. The CDR3 loop reads CASSVDEGARSRYGYTF. The CDR3 region has the DNA TGTGCCAGCAGCGTAGACGAAGGGGCCAGGAGTAGGTATGGCTACACCTTC.

For the CDR3, the DNA is TGTGCCAGCAGGGCCCCAGGGGCGAACACCGGGGAGCTGTTTTTT. Translated: CASRAPGANTGELFF. The genes are TRBV2 and TRBJ2-2; TRBD1 is a possible D gene (6 bases). The CDR3 contains 15 residues. Germline V gives CDR1 SNHLY, CDR2 FYNNEI. V gave up 6 bases and J gave up 0 bases, with 11 bases separating them.

V gene TRBV15 combines with J gene TRBJ2-3; TRBD2 agrees at 10 bases. V shed 5 bases, J shed 1 base, and the junction held 3 bases outside the gene matches. Germline CDR1 and CDR2: LNHNV and YYDKDF (reference sequence). The CDR3 covers 15 residues. The CDR3 loop is CATSRTSGRTDTQYF. The CDR3 nucleotides are TGTGCCACCAGCCGGACTAGCGGTCGCACAGATACGCAGTATTTT.

This chain uses TRBV28 with TRBJ1-2; possible D gene TRBD1, 5 bases. The CDR3 has 16 residues. V was pared by 8 bases and J by 4 bases, with 23 bases between. Looked up from germline, CDR1 is MDHEN and CDR2 is SYDVKM. CDR3 loop: CASGRDLTAGLYGYTF. CDR3 nucleotide sequence: TGTGCCAGCGGGAGGGATCTGACAGCCGGCCTCTATGGCTACACCTTC.

This chain uses TRBV6-5 with TRBJ2-7; TRBD2 is a possible D gene (5 bases). The ends were cut back, 5 bases at V and 4 bases at J, with 15 bases in the middle. The CDR3 contains 14 residues. Germline CDR1 reads MNHEY; CDR2 reads SVGAGI. CDR3 bases: TGTGCCAGCAGTAGGGCGGGCGTAGGATACGAGCAGTACGTC. Its protein product is CASSRAGVGYEQYV.

This clone occurred a few times. The V call is TRBV6-5, the J call TRBJ1-2, with D possibly being TRBD1 (5 bases). V lost 2 bases and J 4 bases, leaving 8 bases between the germline ends. This CDR3 region has 13 residues. The germline gives CDR1 MNHEY, CDR2 SVGAGI. DNA for the CDR3: TGTGCCAGCAGTTACAGACAGTTCTATGGCTACACCTTC. Its protein is CASSYRQFYGYTF.

The rearrangement uses TRBV3-1 (or the pseudogene TRBV3-2) and TRBJ1-3; D remains unclear. The V and J ends lost 1 base and 0 bases respectively, with 7 bases between them. Germline lookup yields CDR1 LGHDT and CDR2 YNNKEL (reference sequence). The length of the CDR3 is 15 residues. This CDR3 is CASSQVGFSGNTIYF. The CDR3 DNA follows: TGTGCCAGCAGCCAAGTCGGGTTCTCTGGAAACACCATATATTTT.

This chain connects TRBV5-6 to TRBJ2-3, with TRBD1 identical over 9 bases. Per germline, CDR1 SGHDT and CDR2 YYEEEE. The CDR3 sequence is 18 residues long. J gave up 0 bases and V 3 bases, and 11 bases lay outside the gene matches. CDR3 nucleotides: TGTGCCAGCAGCTCGTCTGAGGACAGGGGCTCTAGCACAGATACGCAGTATTTT. This encodes CASSSSEDRGSSTDTQYF.

The chain combines TRBV29-1 with TRBJ2-1; 7 nucleotides line up with TRBD2. The CDR3 spans 12 residues. In germline, CDR1 is SQVTM, CDR2 ANQGSEA. V shed 5 bases and J 3 bases; nucleotides not matched to a gene: 1. The CDR3 nucleotides are TGCAGCGTTCGGGGGGACTACAATGAGCAGTTCTTC. Encoded protein: CSVRGDYNEQFF.

The gene calls are TRBV29-1 and TRBJ1-3; TRBD1 matches at 11 bases. Germline lookup yields CDR1 SQVTM and CDR2 ANQGSEA. The CDR3 is made up of 17 amino acids. The V and J ends lost 3 bases and 3 bases, in that order; junction bases with no gene match: 10. The CDR3 here is CSVDTGTGGINGNTIYF. DNA for the CDR3: TGCAGCGTTGACACCGGGACAGGGGGTATAAATGGAAACACCATATATTTT.

The chain has TRBV30 and TRBJ1-1, with TRBD1 as a possible D gene (5 bases). Germline-derived CDR1 and CDR2 are GTSNPN and SVGIG (reference sequence). The CDR3 runs to 12 residues. V was shortened by 5 bases and J by 11 bases, with 18 bases between the two germline ends. The CDR3 DNA reads TGTGCCTGGGCCTCGGCCCGGGGGGTGGCTTTCTTT. Its protein is CAWASARGVAFF.

V gene TRBV19 combines with J gene TRBJ1-1, with D hard to call. Trimming took 3 bases from V and 2 from J, leaving 4 bases between them. The length of the CDR3 is 12 residues. Germline V gives CDR1 LNHDA, CDR2 SQIVND (reference sequence). The CDR3 loop is CASSISNTEAFF. Written as DNA, the CDR3 is TGTGCCAGTAGTATCAGTAACACTGAAGCTTTCTTT.

V gene TRBV12-3 or TRBV12-4 combines with J gene TRBJ2-1, with D possibly matching TRBD1 (6 bases). This CDR3 region has 13 residues. Trimming took off 2 bases at V and 4 bases at J, with 6 bases between the two ends. The CDR3 DNA reads TGTGCCAGCAGTTTAAGGGGGTACAATGAGCAGTTCTTC. Its protein product is CASSLRGYNEQFF.

The CDR3 nucleotides are TGTGCCAGCAGTGGCCGGGACAGATCCTTAGTTGGGGCCCTCCACTTT. Translating gives CASSGRDRSLVGALHF. This chain uses TRBV2 with TRBJ1-6; the match to TRBD1 covers 7 bases. CDR1 SNHLY and CDR2 FYNNEI come from the germline V gene. The CDR3 spans 16 residues. V shed 4 bases and J 14 bases; nucleotides not matched to a gene: 17. The variable domain in full, with the rest retrieved from reference TRBV2 and TRBJ1-6, is EPEVTQTPSHQVTQMGQEVILRCVPISNHLYFYWYRQILGQKVEFLVSFYNNEISEKSEIFDDQFSVERPDGSNFTLKIRSTKLEDSAMYFCASSGRDRSLVGALHFGNGTRLTVT.

The rearrangement uses TRBV3-1 (or the pseudogene TRBV3-2) and TRBJ2-4; D is ambiguous. Trimming took 3 bases from V and 0 from J, leaving 6 bases between them. CDR3 length: 14 residues. In germline, CDR1 is LGHDT, CDR2 YNNKEL (reference sequence). CDR3 sequence: CASSQAGAKNIQYF. As DNA, the CDR3 is TGTGCCAGCAGCCAGGCTGGAGCCAAAAACATTCAGTACTTC.